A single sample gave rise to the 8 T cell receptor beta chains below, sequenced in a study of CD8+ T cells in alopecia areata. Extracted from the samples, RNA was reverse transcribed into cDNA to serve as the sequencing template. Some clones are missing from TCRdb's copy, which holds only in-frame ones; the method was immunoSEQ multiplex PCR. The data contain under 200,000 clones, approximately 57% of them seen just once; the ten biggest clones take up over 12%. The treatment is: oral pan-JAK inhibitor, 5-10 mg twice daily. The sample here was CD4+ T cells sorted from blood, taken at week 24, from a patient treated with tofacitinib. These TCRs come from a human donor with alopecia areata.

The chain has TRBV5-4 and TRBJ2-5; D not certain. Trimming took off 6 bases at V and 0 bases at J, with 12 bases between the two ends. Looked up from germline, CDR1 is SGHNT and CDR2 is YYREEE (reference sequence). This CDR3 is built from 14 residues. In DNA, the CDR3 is TGTGCCAGCACCACCGGACGGCACCAAGAGACCCAGTACTTC. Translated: CASTTGRHQETQYF.

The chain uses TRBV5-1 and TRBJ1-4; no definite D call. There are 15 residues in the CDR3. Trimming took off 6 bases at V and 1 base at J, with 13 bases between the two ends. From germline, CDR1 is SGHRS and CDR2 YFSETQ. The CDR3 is CASTFGEGTNEKLFF. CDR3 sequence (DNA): TGCGCCAGCACCTTCGGGGAAGGAACTAATGAAAAACTGTTTTTT. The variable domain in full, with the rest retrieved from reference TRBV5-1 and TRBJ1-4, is KAGVTQTPRYLIKTRGQQVTLSCSPISGHRSVSWYQQTPGQGLQFLFEYFSETQRNKGNFPGRFSGRQFSNSRSEMNVSTLELGDSALYLCASTFGEGTNEKLFFGSGTQLSVL.

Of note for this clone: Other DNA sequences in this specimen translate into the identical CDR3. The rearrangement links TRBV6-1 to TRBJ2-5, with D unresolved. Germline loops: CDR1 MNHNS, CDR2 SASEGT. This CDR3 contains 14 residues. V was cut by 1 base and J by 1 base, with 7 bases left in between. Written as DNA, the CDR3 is TGTGCCAGCAGTGAAGGAGGTCGCCAAGAGACCCAGTACTTC. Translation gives CASSEGGRQETQYF.

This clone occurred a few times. The CDR3 DNA sequence: TGTGCCAGCAGCCTCGACAATGAGCAGTTCTTC. Translated, it gives CASSLDNEQFF. The V and J genes are TRBV7-9 and TRBJ2-1, with D uncertain. The germline V gene encodes CDR1 SEHNR and CDR2 FQNEAQ (reference sequence). The CDR3 extends over 11 amino acids. Between the trimmed V and J ends, which lost 5 bases and 5 bases, there was a span of 4 bases.

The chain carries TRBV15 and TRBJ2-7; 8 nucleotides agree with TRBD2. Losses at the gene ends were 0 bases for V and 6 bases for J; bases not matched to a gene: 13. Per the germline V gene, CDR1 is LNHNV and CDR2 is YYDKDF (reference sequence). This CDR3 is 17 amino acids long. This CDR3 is CATSRDLSAGARFEQYF. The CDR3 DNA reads TGTGCCACCAGCAGAGATCTTTCAGCGGGGGCTAGGTTCGAGCAGTACTTC.

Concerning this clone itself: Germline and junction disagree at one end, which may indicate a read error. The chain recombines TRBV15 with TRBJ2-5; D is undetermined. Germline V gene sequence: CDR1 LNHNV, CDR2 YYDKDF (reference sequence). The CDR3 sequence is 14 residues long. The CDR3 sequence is CATSGDLSRGTQYF. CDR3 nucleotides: TGTGCCACCAGCGGAGATCTTAGCCGAGGGACCCAGTACTTC.

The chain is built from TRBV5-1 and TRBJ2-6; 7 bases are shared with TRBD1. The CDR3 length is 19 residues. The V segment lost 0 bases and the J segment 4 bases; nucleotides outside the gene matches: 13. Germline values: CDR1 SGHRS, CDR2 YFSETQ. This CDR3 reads CASSLGDLDRVKGANVLTF. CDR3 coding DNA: TGCGCCAGCAGCTTGGGGGACCTTGACAGGGTCAAAGGGGCCAACGTCCTGACTTTC. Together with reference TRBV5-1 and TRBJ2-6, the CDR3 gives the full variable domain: KAGVTQTPRYLIKTRGQQVTLSCSPISGHRSVSWYQQTPGQGLQFLFEYFSETQRNKGNFPGRFSGRQFSNSRSEMNVSTLELGDSALYLCASSLGDLDRVKGANVLTFGAGSRLTVL.

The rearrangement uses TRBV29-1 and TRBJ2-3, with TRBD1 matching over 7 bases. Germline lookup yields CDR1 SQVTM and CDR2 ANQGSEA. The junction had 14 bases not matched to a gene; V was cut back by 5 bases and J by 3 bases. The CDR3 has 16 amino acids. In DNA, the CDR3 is TGCAGCGTTTCAACCGGGACAGCGCTATCAACAGATACGCAGTATTTT. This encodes CSVSTGTALSTDTQYF.